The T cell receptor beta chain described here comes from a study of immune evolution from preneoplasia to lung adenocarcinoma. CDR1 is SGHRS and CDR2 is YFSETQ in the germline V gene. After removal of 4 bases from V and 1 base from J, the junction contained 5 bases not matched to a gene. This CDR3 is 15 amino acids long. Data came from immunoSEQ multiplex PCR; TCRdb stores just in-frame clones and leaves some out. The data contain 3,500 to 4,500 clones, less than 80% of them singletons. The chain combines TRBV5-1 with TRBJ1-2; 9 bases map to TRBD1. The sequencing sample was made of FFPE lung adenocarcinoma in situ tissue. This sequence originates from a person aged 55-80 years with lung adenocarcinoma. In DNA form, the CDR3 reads TGCGCCAGCAGCATAGGACAGGGGCATAACTATGGCTACACCTTC. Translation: CASSIGQGHNYGYTF.